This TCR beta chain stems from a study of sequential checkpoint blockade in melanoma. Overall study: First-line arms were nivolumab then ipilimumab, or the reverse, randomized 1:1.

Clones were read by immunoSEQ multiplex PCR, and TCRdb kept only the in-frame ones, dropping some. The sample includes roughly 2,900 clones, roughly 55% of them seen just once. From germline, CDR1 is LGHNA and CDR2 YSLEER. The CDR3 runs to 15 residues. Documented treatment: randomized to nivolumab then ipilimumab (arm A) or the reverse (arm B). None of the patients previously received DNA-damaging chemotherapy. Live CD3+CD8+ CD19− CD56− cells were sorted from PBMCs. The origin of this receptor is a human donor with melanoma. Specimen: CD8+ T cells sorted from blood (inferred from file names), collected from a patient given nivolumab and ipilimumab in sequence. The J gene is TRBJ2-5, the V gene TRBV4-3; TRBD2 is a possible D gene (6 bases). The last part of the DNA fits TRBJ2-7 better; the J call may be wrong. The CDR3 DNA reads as TGCGCCAGCAGCCATAACATGGGGACTGCCTACGAGCAGTACTTC. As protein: CASSHNMGTAYEQYF.